The 8 T cell receptor beta chains below come from one sample, sequenced in a study of cytomegalovirus exposure and HLA in healthy donors. The table came from immunoSEQ multiplex PCR; TCRdb's copy has only in-frame clones and leaves some out. This table has more than 90,000 clones, around 88% appearing once. The sequencing sample was made of PBMCs. The receptors originated from a man aged 18-30 years in good health and CMV-seronegative.

In this sample, this clone turned up a few times. The gene calls are TRBV6-1 and TRBJ2-1; 9 positions match TRBD2. V gave up 1 base and J gave up 13 bases; unmatched junction bases: 11. Germline V gene data show CDR1 as MNHNS and CDR2 as SASEGT. The CDR3 runs 15 residues. The CDR3 bases are TGTGCCAGCAGTGAAGAGGGCGGGGGGGCCGAAGTTCAGTTCTTC. Amino acid sequence: CASSEEGGGAEVQFF.

The chain recombines TRBV7-9 with TRBJ2-7; D gene unclear. This CDR3 is 13 amino acids long. V lost 5 bases and J lost 1, with 9 bases in between. From germline, CDR1 is SEHNR and CDR2 FQNEAQ (reference sequence). CDR3 nucleotides: TGTGCCAGCAGCCTGGGCAATTCCTACGAGCAGTACTTC. Translated: CASSLGNSYEQYF.

The V gene is TRBV28, the J gene TRBJ2-1; 7 bases are shared with TRBD1. Trimming removed 6 bases from V and 0 bases from J; junction bases left unmatched: 5. From germline, CDR1 is MDHEN and CDR2 SYDVKM. This CDR3 spans 15 amino acids. Here the CDR3 reads CASRVGQSSYNEQFF. The CDR3 region has the DNA TGTGCCAGCAGGGTGGGACAGAGCTCCTACAATGAGCAGTTCTTC.

The CDR3 DNA reads TGTGCCAGCAGCGCCGCAAAAGAACCCGGGACTAGCGGGAGGGCTCTCGTCTACGAGCAGTACTTC. This codes for CASSAAKEPGTSGRALVYEQYF. V is TRBV27 and J is TRBJ2-7; 16 positions agree with TRBD2. The CDR3 sequence is 22 residues long. V shed 6 bases, J shed 3 bases, and the junction held 23 bases outside the gene matches. The germline V gene encodes CDR1 MNHEY and CDR2 SMNVEV (reference sequence).

The CDR3 region is CASSLAVQKEYSNQPQHF. The CDR3 DNA follows: TGTGCCAGCAGCTTAGCTGTACAGAAAGAATATAGCAATCAGCCCCAGCATTTT. The V and J genes are TRBV7-8 and TRBJ1-5, with no clear D. The CDR3 totals 18 residues. The V gene's germline CDR1 is SGHVS and CDR2 FQNEAQ. The ends were cut back, 0 bases at V and 0 bases at J, with 15 bases in the middle.

About this clone: This sample includes further DNA sequences coding for the same CDR3. The rearrangement links TRBV27 to TRBJ2-7; D remains ambiguous. CDR1 and CDR2 from the germline V gene are MNHEY and SMNVEV (reference sequence). The CDR3 runs to 12 residues. V was pared by 4 bases and J by 0 bases, with 4 bases between. The CDR3 bases are TGTGCCAGCAGTTCCAGCTCCTACGAGCAGTACTTC. Its protein product is CASSSSSYEQYF.

V is TRBV28 and J is TRBJ1-1; D remains unclear. The CDR3 length is 14 residues. Germline loops: CDR1 MDHEN, CDR2 SYDVKM. Trimming removed 2 bases at V and 6 bases at J, with 13 bases between. The CDR3 DNA is TGTGCCAGCAGTTTAACTAGGAGTCTAGCTGAAGCTTTCTTT. Protein: CASSLTRSLAEAFF.

This chain links TRBV6-5 with TRBJ2-2; 8 bases are a match to TRBD2. From germline, CDR1 is MNHEY and CDR2 SVGAGI. Losses at the gene ends were 6 bases for V and 6 bases for J; bases not matched to a gene: 6. There are 14 residues in the CDR3. The DNA for the CDR3 is TGTGCCAGCAGACGTGTCGGGGGGGCCGGGGAGCTGTTTTTT. It codes for CASRRVGGAGELFF.